One sample yielded the 18 T cell receptor beta chains listed below, sequenced in a study of shared clonotypes between healthy human individuals. Clones were read by immunoSEQ multiplex PCR, and TCRdb kept only the in-frame ones, dropping some. The sample yields millions of clones, over 85% seen once. Sequencing was done on a sample of naive CD4+ T cells sorted from blood. Described subset: CD45RA+ positively selected. These receptor sequences come from a man aged 18-30 years in good health.

This chain links TRBV10-3 with TRBJ2-3, with a possible D match to TRBD2 (5 bases). Trimming cost V 0 bases and J 4 bases, with 11 bases left between them. This CDR3 region has 15 residues. Germline V gene sequence: CDR1 ENHRY, CDR2 SYGVKD. The CDR3 spells CAISESGVRADTQYF. The CDR3, as DNA: TGTGCCATCAGTGAGTCGGGAGTGCGGGCAGATACGCAGTATTTT.

The chain uses TRBV5-1 and TRBJ1-5; the D gene is possibly TRBD1 (6 bases). The germline V gene has CDR1 SGHRS and CDR2 YFSETQ. V was pared by 0 bases and J by 2 bases, with 12 bases between. The CDR3 runs 16 residues. The CDR3 loop is CASSLEAGARNQPQHF. Here the CDR3 DNA reads TGCGCCAGCAGCTTGGAAGCAGGGGCGCGCAATCAGCCCCAGCATTTT.

This sequence joins TRBV5-1 and TRBJ1-6, with D uncertain. This CDR3 spans 15 amino acids. V lost 4 bases, J lost 8 bases, and 16 bases lay in between. From germline, CDR1 is SGHRS and CDR2 YFSETQ. The CDR3 spells CASSPDSGIDSPLHF. The CDR3 DNA is TGCGCCAGCAGCCCTGATTCGGGGATTGATTCACCCCTCCACTTT.

V gene TRBV7-6 combines with J gene TRBJ2-3, with D possibly being TRBD2 (5 bases). The CDR3 is 12 amino acids. Trimming pared 5 bases from V and 8 bases from J, leaving 11 bases between. Per the germline V gene, CDR1 is SGHVS and CDR2 is FNYEAQ. Here the CDR3 reads CASSLTRGTQYF. The CDR3, as DNA: TGTGCCAGCAGCCTGACACGGGGTACGCAGTATTTT.

The V call is TRBV5-1, the J call TRBJ2-1, with 7 positions matching TRBD2. V shed 7 bases, J shed 0 bases, and the junction held 4 bases outside the gene matches. Germline V gene data show CDR1 as SGHRS and CDR2 as YFSETQ. The CDR3 covers 14 residues. In DNA, the CDR3 is TGCGCCAGCGAGGGCGGGAGCTCCTACAATGAGCAGTTCTTC. The encoded protein is CASEGGSSYNEQFF.

With regard to this clone: Other DNA sequences from this sample encode an identical CDR3 as well. The J gene is TRBJ1-1, the V gene TRBV5-1, with a weak D call TRBD1 (5 bases). The V gene's germline CDR1 is SGHRS and CDR2 YFSETQ. CDR3 length: 13 amino acids. With 5 bases removed from V and 1 base from J, the gap between germline ends came to 9 bases. The CDR3 DNA reads TGCGCCAGCAGGGAGGGGACGAACACTGAAGCTTTCTTT. Translated, it gives CASREGTNTEAFF.

This chain uses TRBV7-6 with TRBJ2-3; TRBD2 matches at 12 bases. CDR3 size: 18 residues. The V gene end was trimmed by 0 bases and the J gene end by 6 bases; junction bases not matched to a gene: 10. Germline V gene lookup returns CDR1 SGHVS and CDR2 FNYEAQ. In DNA form, the CDR3 reads TGTGCCAGCAGCTTAGCGCCCCGGACTAGCGGGAAGTGGGATACGCAGTATTTT. It translates to CASSLAPRTSGKWDTQYF.

The rearrangement uses TRBV2 and TRBJ2-1; 10 bases are a match to TRBD2. The J segment lost 5 bases and the V segment lost 6 bases, leaving 7 bases of the junction unmatched. The CDR3 runs to 15 residues. Germline V gene lookup returns CDR1 SNHLY and CDR2 FYNNEI. The CDR3 sequence is CASRPPGLANNEQFF. The CDR3 DNA sequence: TGTGCCAGCAGGCCTCCGGGACTAGCGAACAATGAGCAGTTCTTC.

The V and J genes are TRBV6-5 and TRBJ2-1; D is possibly TRBD2 (5 bases). CDR3 length: 13 amino acids. V dropped 4 bases and J dropped 9 bases, with 13 bases sitting between them. Germline CDR1 MNHEY, CDR2 SVGAGI. CDR3 in amino acids: CASSLAMDGEQFF. CDR3 DNA sequence: TGTGCCAGCAGTTTAGCGATGGATGGTGAGCAGTTCTTC.

CDR3 sequence (DNA): TGTGCCAGCAGCGTAACGACAGGGGTGGATGAGCAGTTCTTC. It yields the protein CASSVTTGVDEQFF. The chain combines TRBV9 with TRBJ2-1; 8 bases agree with TRBD1. The CDR3 sequence is 14 residues long. V was pared by 1 base and J by 8 bases, with 5 bases of the junction left unmatched. Germline V lookup: CDR1 SGDLS, CDR2 YYNGEE.

As to this clone: Other DNA sequences in this sample translate to the same CDR3. This chain joins TRBV5-1 and TRBJ2-3; D is unresolved. V gave up 1 base and J gave up 0 bases, with 6 bases separating them. The CDR3 has 14 amino acids. Germline-derived CDR1 and CDR2 are SGHRS and YFSETQ. DNA of the CDR3: TGCGCCAGCAGCTTGCTTTCTAGCACAGATACGCAGTATTTT. Protein sequence: CASSLLSSTDTQYF.

A single count supports this clone. The V call is TRBV4-3, the J call TRBJ1-3; D gene uncertain. The V and J ends lost 1 base and 0 bases respectively, with 7 bases between them. Per the germline V gene, CDR1 is LGHNA and CDR2 is YSLEER. CDR3 length: 15 residues. In nucleotides, the CDR3 is TGCGCCAGCAGCCAAGGTTGGGCCTCTGGAAACACCATATATTTT. Translating it yields CASSQGWASGNTIYF.

This clone came up once. V gene TRBV10-2 combines with J gene TRBJ2-1, with a tentative D call TRBD1 (6 bases). CDR3 length: 13 amino acids. Germline CDR1 and CDR2: WSHSY and SAAADI. Trimming removed 7 bases at V and 8 bases at J, with 15 bases between. The CDR3 spells CASTQGGRDEQFF. In nucleotides, the CDR3 is TGCGCCAGCACCCAAGGGGGTAGGGATGAGCAGTTCTTC.

The V gene is TRBV9, the J gene TRBJ2-3; D uncertain. The CDR3 contains 12 residues. Per germline, CDR1 SGDLS and CDR2 YYNGEE. V lost 3 bases and J 2 bases, leaving 4 bases between the germline ends. The CDR3 loop is CASSGDTDTQYF. The CDR3 nucleotides read TGTGCCAGCAGCGGAGACACAGATACGCAGTATTTT.

This clone was observed once. This chain joins TRBV20-1 and TRBJ2-7; D gene ambiguous. The germline V and J ends were trimmed by 5 bases and 4 bases, with 9 bases remaining between them. The germline V gene has CDR1 DFQATT and CDR2 SNEGSKA (reference sequence). The CDR3 is 11 amino acids. CDR3 protein: CSAPTYYEQYF. Here the CDR3 DNA reads TGCAGTGCTCCGACCTATTACGAGCAGTACTTC.

V is TRBV18 and J is TRBJ2-3, with unresolved D. The V and J ends lost 3 bases and 0 bases respectively, with 7 bases between them. This CDR3 region has 14 residues. Looked up from germline, CDR1 is KGHSH and CDR2 is LQKENI. In nucleotides, the CDR3 is TGTGCCAGCTCACCCGCAGTAAGCACAGATACGCAGTATTTT. Its protein product is CASSPAVSTDTQYF.

A note on this clone: This CDR3 is also generated by other DNA sequences in the sample. The chain couples TRBV11-2 to TRBJ1-3; D might be TRBD1 (5 bases). The V gene lost 0 bases and the J gene lost 0 bases, with 6 bases spanning the gap. CDR3 length: 15 amino acids. Germline V gives CDR1 SGHAT, CDR2 FQNNGV. The CDR3 protein is CASSLDGGSGNTIYF. The CDR3 nucleotides are TGTGCCAGCAGCTTAGATGGGGGCTCTGGAAACACCATATATTTT.

The J gene is TRBJ1-4, the V gene TRBV27, with 9 nucleotides matching TRBD1. V lost 5 bases, J lost 5 bases, and 6 bases stayed unmatched. The CDR3 consists of 15 residues. From germline, CDR1 is MNHEY and CDR2 SMNVEV (reference sequence). The CDR3 DNA follows: TGTGCCAGCAGTCCCTGGACAGGGGCGAATGAAAAACTGTTTTTT. Residues: CASSPWTGANEKLFF. Supplemented by reference TRBV27 and TRBJ1-4, the full variable domain reads EAQVTQNPRYLITVTGKKLTVTCSQNMNHEYMSWYRQDPGLGLRQIYYSMNVEVTDKGDVPEGYKVSRKEKRNFPLILESPSPNQTSLYFCASSPWTGANEKLFFGSGTQLSVL.